The 18 T cell receptor beta chains presented below share a single source sample, sequenced in a study of beta chain features in type 1 diabetes. Sequencing targeted expressed TCRB transcripts, as all isolated RNA had been reverse transcribed. Using immunoSEQ multiplex PCR, the repertoire was profiled, and TCRdb retains in-frame clones only, with some absent. The sample includes just over 600,000 clones, 15% of them seen just once. Sequenced input: naive CD4+ T cells from blood. All receptors come from a man aged 18 to 30 in good health.

The sample holds a few counts of this clone. The chain carries TRBV7-8 and TRBJ1-1, with D possibly matching TRBD1 (5 bases). The germline V gene encodes CDR1 SGHVS and CDR2 FQNEAQ. The CDR3 extends over 18 amino acids. V lost 3 bases, J lost 0 bases, and 20 bases lay in between. As DNA, the CDR3 is TGTGCCAGCAGCTTGAGACAGCAGCCTTCATTCATGAACACTGAAGCTTTCTTT. Translating gives CASSLRQQPSFMNTEAFF.

This clone was seen more than once but under ten times. The chain has TRBV29-1 and TRBJ2-3, with D tentatively TRBD1 (5 bases). The V gene's germline CDR1 is SQVTM and CDR2 ANQGSEA. V was shortened by 3 bases and J by 0 bases, with 7 bases between the two germline ends. The CDR3 is 13 amino acids. This chain's CDR3 is CSVETASTDTQYF. The CDR3 DNA is TGCAGCGTTGAGACAGCTAGCACAGATACGCAGTATTTT.

This clone was observed a few times. The V gene is TRBV11-3, the J gene TRBJ2-1; the D gene is possibly TRBD2 (6 bases). Germline V gene sequence: CDR1 SGHNT, CDR2 YENEEA. V was pared by 6 bases and J by 15 bases, with 18 bases between. The CDR3 contains 12 residues. In DNA, the CDR3 is TGTGCCAGCAGTCCCTCCGGGAGAGTGCTGTTCTTC. Its translation is CASSPSGRVLFF.

This clone was observed many times. V gene TRBV14 combines with J gene TRBJ2-4; D call uncertain. The germline gives CDR1 SGHDN, CDR2 FVKESK. The CDR3 sequence is 14 residues long. Trimming pared 2 bases from V and 6 bases from J, leaving 11 bases between. This CDR3 is CASSQRWATNIQYF. The CDR3 coding sequence is TGTGCCAGCAGCCAAAGATGGGCGACAAACATTCAGTACTTC. The whole variable domain, filled in from reference TRBV14 and TRBJ2-4, reads EAGVTQFPSHSVIEKGQTVTLRCDPISGHDNLYWYRRVMGKEIKFLLHFVKESKQDESGMPNNRFLAERTGGTYSTLKVQPAELEDSGVYFCASSQRWATNIQYFGAGTRLSVL.

This clone was seen a few times. The chain couples TRBV18 to TRBJ1-1; D call uncertain. V lost 3 bases to trimming and J lost 2 bases, with 13 bases between them. This CDR3 contains 15 residues. Per the germline V gene, CDR1 is KGHSH and CDR2 is LQKENI. DNA for the CDR3: TGTGCCAGCTCACCCACGGCGGGCCGAAACACTGAAGCTTTCTTT. This encodes CASSPTAGRNTEAFF.

The chain recombines TRBV11-2 with TRBJ2-2, with 12 bases that match TRBD2. This CDR3 comprises 16 residues. V gave up 1 base and J gave up 5 bases; unmatched junction bases: 2. The germline V gene has CDR1 SGHAT and CDR2 FQNNGV. The CDR3 DNA sequence: TGTGCCAGCAGCTTAGGTCTAGCGGGAGGGACCGGGGAGCTGTTTTTT. Translated, it gives CASSLGLAGGTGELFF.

This clone was recorded a few times. The V and J genes are TRBV7-3 and TRBJ2-3, with D possibly TRBD2 on 5 matching bases. From germline, CDR1 is SGHTA and CDR2 FQGTGA. This CDR3 comprises 15 residues. V was shortened by 2 bases and J by 2 bases, with 11 bases between the two germline ends. CDR3: CASSLRSGSTDTQYF. The CDR3 DNA reads as TGTGCCAGCAGCTTACGGAGCGGTTCCACAGATACGCAGTATTTT.

V gene TRBV7-2 combines with J gene TRBJ2-7; the D gene is possibly TRBD2 (6 bases). The CDR3 has 14 amino acids. From germline, CDR1 is SGHTA and CDR2 FQGNSA. V was cut by 5 bases and J by 2 bases, with 13 bases left in between. The CDR3, as DNA: TGTGCCAGCAGCGAAACGGGGGACCCCTACGAGCAGTACTTC. Encoded protein: CASSETGDPYEQYF.

The sample holds a few counts of this clone. This chain links TRBV10-3 with TRBJ1-1; 8 bases line up with TRBD1. This CDR3 region has 13 residues. Germline V gene data show CDR1 as ENHRY and CDR2 as SYGVKD. The ends lost 6 bases at V and 4 bases at J; junction bases unmatched: 4. The CDR3 sequence is CAISAGGFTEAFF. DNA for the CDR3: TGTGCCATCAGCGCAGGGGGCTTCACTGAAGCTTTCTTT.

The rearrangement links TRBV12-5 to TRBJ1-1, with D maybe TRBD1 (5 bases). The germline V gene encodes CDR1 LGHNT and CDR2 FRNRAP. The CDR3 sequence is 12 residues long. The V end lost 7 bases, the J end lost 6 bases, and 12 bases lay between the germline ends. The CDR3 protein is CASASGGSEAFF. In nucleotides, the CDR3 is TGTGCTAGTGCTTCGGGGGGTTCTGAAGCTTTCTTT.

The table lists this clone with a few counts. The rearrangement uses TRBV7-9 and TRBJ2-3; D might be TRBD1 or TRBD2, each matching 6 bases. Germline CDR1 and CDR2: SEHNR and FQNEAQ (reference sequence). With 2 bases removed from V and 1 base from J, the gap between germline ends came to 13 bases. This CDR3 is built from 16 residues. CDR3: CASSLLEGERTDTQYF. CDR3 nucleotide sequence: TGTGCCAGCAGCTTACTGGAGGGGGAACGCACAGATACGCAGTATTTT.

This clone was found a few times. V usage is TRBV7-2 and J usage is TRBJ1-1, with D tentatively TRBD1 (5 bases). Trimming shortened V by 3 bases and J by 0 bases, and 14 bases separated the two germline ends. Germline assignment: CDR1 SGHTA and CDR2 FQGNSA. The CDR3 is 16 amino acids. The CDR3 region is CASSFPKPRVNTEAFF. The CDR3 bases are TGTGCCAGCAGCTTTCCCAAACCCAGGGTGAACACTGAAGCTTTCTTT.

In its sample, this clone was seen a few times. The CDR3 nucleotides are TGTGCCAGCTCACCTTCTAGCGGAAACACCGGGGAGCTGTTTTTT. As protein: CASSPSSGNTGELFF. The chain is built from TRBV18 and TRBJ2-2; TRBD2 agrees at 7 bases. Unmatched junction bases numbered 3, after V lost 3 bases and J lost 2 bases. Germline CDR1 and CDR2: KGHSH and LQKENI. The length of the CDR3 is 15 residues.

The chain joins TRBV7-9 to TRBJ2-4; 12 positions agree with TRBD1. V gave up 5 bases and J gave up 5 bases; unmatched junction bases: 4. CDR1 and CDR2 (germline): SEHNR, FQNEAQ (reference sequence). This CDR3 comprises 15 residues. Here the CDR3 reads CASSPGQGAENIQYF. CDR3 nucleotide sequence: TGTGCCAGCAGCCCGGGACAGGGGGCGGAAAACATTCAGTACTTC.

The rearrangement links TRBV29-1 to TRBJ2-1; TRBD1 or TRBD2 may be the D gene (7 bases each). The V end was cut by 4 bases, the J end by 6 bases, with 16 bases between. This CDR3 contains 14 residues. Germline CDR1 is SQVTM and CDR2 is ANQGSEA. Written as DNA, the CDR3 is TGCAGCGTTGGGCCAGGGGGGGTTGGCAATGAGCAGTTCTTC. Its translation is CSVGPGGVGNEQFF.

On this clone itself: The same CDR3 arises from other DNA sequences in this sample as well. The chain has TRBV29-1 and TRBJ1-1, with D uncertain. Germline V gives CDR1 SQVTM, CDR2 ANQGSEA. This CDR3 region has 14 residues. V dropped 4 bases and J dropped 0 bases, with 12 bases sitting between them. CDR3 region: CSVAGRLMNTEAFF. DNA for the CDR3: TGCAGCGTTGCCGGTCGGCTCATGAACACTGAAGCTTTCTTT.

The V gene is TRBV6-5, the J gene TRBJ1-2; unclear D gene. Germline assignment: CDR1 MNHEY and CDR2 SVGAGI. Deletions cut 5 bases from V and 7 bases from J, with 8 bases between. This CDR3 is built from 11 residues. The CDR3 protein is CASSGFSGYTF. The CDR3 nucleotides are TGTGCCAGCAGTGGTTTCAGTGGCTACACCTTC.

This clone was picked up a small number of times. The chain recombines TRBV29-1 with TRBJ2-5; the match to TRBD2 covers 13 bases. Germline assignment: CDR1 SQVTM and CDR2 ANQGSEA. The V segment lost 1 base and the J segment 5 bases; nucleotides outside the gene matches: 7. This CDR3 is 16 amino acids long. CDR3 amino acids: CSVEGPTSGRAETQYF. The CDR3 nucleotides are TGCAGCGTTGAAGGCCCCACTAGCGGGAGGGCCGAGACCCAGTACTTC.